A selection of T cell receptor beta chains follows, all from one sample in a study of T-cell memory formation after mild COVID-19. MiXCR, run by TCRdb on the 5' RACE reads, gives a single entry per CDR3 protein. The data show roughly 400,000 distinct CDR3 sequences, around a sixth seen once. The sequencing sample was made of PBMCs or a T cell subset sorted from them (not recorded which). These receptors originate from a man aged 18 to 30 who had mild COVID-19 (a few samples of this study predate the infection). Cell type and time point are not known. Each CDR3 is given with its conserved first and last residue. A D gene is named only where the DNA matches it firmly. Expanded clones are given a class, and other clones once, few, many or no size at all.

J: TRBJ2-3; size: .; D: .; V: TRBV6-2/TRBV6-3; length: 16; DNA: TGTGCCAGCAGTTACTTCGAATCACCTAGCACAGATACGCAGTATTTT; CDR3: CASSYFESPSTDTQYF
J: TRBJ1-3; size: .; D: .; V: TRBV14; length: 17; DNA: TGTGCCAGCAGCCAAGGGGGCCTCCGCTTGTCTGGAAACACCATATATTTT; CDR3: CASSQGGLRLSGNTIYF
J: TRBJ2-1; size: .; D: .; V: TRBV18; length: 14; DNA: TGTGCCAGCTCACGGAGTGACAGTTACAATGAGCAGTTCTTC; CDR3: CASSRSDSYNEQFF
J: TRBJ2-5; size: few; D: .; V: TRBV3-1; length: 13; DNA: TGTGCCAGCAGCGACGGATTCCAAGAGACCCAGTACTTC; CDR3: CASSDGFQETQYF
J: TRBJ2-2; size: few; D: TRBD2; V: TRBV30; length: 12; DNA: TGTGCCTGGAATCGCGGGGGAGGGGAGCTGTTTTTT; CDR3: CAWNRGGGELFF
J: TRBJ1-1; size: few; D: TRBD1; V: TRBV6-5; length: 16; DNA: TGTGCCAGCAACCTAGCAGGGGGCCTCGGAGACACTGAAGCTTTCTTT; CDR3: CASNLAGGLGDTEAFF
J: TRBJ2-3; size: few; D: .; V: TRBV4-3; length: 15; DNA: TGCGCCAGCAGCCAAGACCGGGGCAGCACAGATACGCAGTATTTT; CDR3: CASSQDRGSTDTQYF
J: TRBJ1-1; size: few; D: TRBD1; V: TRBV11-3; length: 13; DNA: TGTGCCAGCAGCACCGGACAGGATAGTGAAGCTTTCTTT; CDR3: CASSTGQDSEAFF
J: TRBJ2-1; size: few; D: TRBD2; V: TRBV20-1; length: 16; DNA: TGCAGTGCTAGAGATGAGCGGGGGGGCCCCTACAATGAGCAGTTCTTC; CDR3: CSARDERGGPYNEQFF
J: TRBJ1-5; size: .; D: TRBD1; V: TRBV7-6; length: 17; DNA: TGTGCCAGCAGCCCCGGACAGGGAGGCATGGGCAATCAGCCCCAGCATTTT; CDR3: CASSPGQGGMGNQPQHF
J: TRBJ1-1; size: .; D: TRBD1; V: TRBV5-6; length: 17; DNA: TGTGCCAGCAGCTTGGAGGTAGGGGGCGGATGGAACACTGAAGCTTTCTTT; CDR3: CASSLEVGGGWNTEAFF
J: TRBJ2-5; size: few; D: .; V: TRBV7-9; length: 13; DNA: TGTGCCAGCAGCCCAGCCGCGGAAGAGACCCAGTACTTC; CDR3: CASSPAAEETQYF
J: TRBJ2-2; size: few; D: .; V: TRBV9; length: 14; DNA: TGTGCCAGCAGCGACTCACGCGGCACCGGGGAGCTGTTTTTT; CDR3: CASSDSRGTGELFF
J: TRBJ2-3; size: .; D: TRBD2; V: TRBV4-3; length: 17; DNA: TGCGCCAGCAGCCAAGAACAGGCGGGGGTGGAGACAGATACGCAGTATTTT; CDR3: CASSQEQAGVETDTQYF
J: TRBJ1-1; size: .; D: TRBD1; V: TRBV29-1; length: 13; DNA: TGCAGCGTCCCGACAGGGGCCGCCGAGGAAGCTTTCTTT; CDR3: CSVPTGAAEEAFF
J: TRBJ2-5; size: many; D: .; V: TRBV7-2; length: 14; DNA: TGTGCCAGCAGCGGGGGGCCCACGGGGGAGACCCAGTACTTC; CDR3: CASSGGPTGETQYF
J: TRBJ1-1; size: few; D: .; V: TRBV28; length: 11; DNA: TGTGCCAGCAGTTTTGAAGCTAAAGCTTTCTTT; CDR3: CASSFEAKAFF
J: TRBJ1-2; size: few; D: .; V: TRBV6-2/TRBV6-3; length: 13; DNA: TGTGCCAGCAGTCTGACAAAGTCCTATGGCTACACCTTC; CDR3: CASSLTKSYGYTF
J: TRBJ2-5; size: .; D: TRBD2; V: TRBV20-1; length: 16; DNA: TGCAGTGCTAGAGATCGCCTAGCGGGGGCACTGCAGACCCAGTACTTC; CDR3: CSARDRLAGALQTQYF
J: TRBJ2-1; size: many; D: .; V: TRBV5-1; length: 15; DNA: TGCGCCAGCAGCTTGGGGGGACTGTCCTACAATGAGCAGTTCTTC; CDR3: CASSLGGLSYNEQFF
J: TRBJ2-6; size: many; D: .; V: TRBV7-9; length: 15; DNA: TGTGCCAGCCCGTGGGGGGCCTCTGGGGCCAACGTCCTGACTTTC; CDR3: CASPWGASGANVLTF
J: TRBJ1-4; size: .; D: TRBD1; V: TRBV4-1; length: 15; DNA: TGCGCCAGCAGCCAAGAACAGGGGGCGAATGAAAAACTGTTTTTT; CDR3: CASSQEQGANEKLFF
J: TRBJ2-5; size: many; D: .; V: TRBV12-3/TRBV12-4; length: 15; DNA: TGTGCCAGCAGTCCCGACTGGGTAGCGGAAGAGACCCAGTACTTC; CDR3: CASSPDWVAEETQYF
J: TRBJ2-3; size: few; D: .; V: TRBV20-1; length: 13; DNA: TGCAGTGCCCCTCCACAGAACACAGATACGCAGTATTTT; CDR3: CSAPPQNTDTQYF
J: TRBJ2-5; size: .; D: .; V: TRBV5-1; length: 14; DNA: TGCGCCAGCAGCTCCCCGGGAGCGGAAGAGACCCAGTACTTC; CDR3: CASSSPGAEETQYF
J: TRBJ1-1; size: few; D: TRBD1; V: TRBV5-1; length: 16; DNA: TGCGCCAGCAGCTGGGACAGGGCGCCGTGGGACACTGAAGCTTTCTTT; CDR3: CASSWDRAPWDTEAFF
J: TRBJ1-4; size: .; D: .; V: TRBV5-1; length: 12; DNA: TGCGCCAGCAGGTTCGGAGATGAAAAACTGTTTTTT; CDR3: CASRFGDEKLFF
J: TRBJ2-2; size: .; D: .; V: TRBV20-1; length: 15; DNA: TGCAGTGCTAGAGAGGGGCAGCGAGACACCGGGGAGCTGTTTTTT; CDR3: CSAREGQRDTGELFF
J: TRBJ1-5; size: .; D: .; V: TRBV12-3/TRBV12-4; length: 14; DNA: TGTGCCAGCACCCGAGGGCAGGTGGGTCAGCCCCAGCATTTT; CDR3: CASTRGQVGQPQHF
J: TRBJ2-2; size: many; D: TRBD2; V: TRBV4-2; length: 19; DNA: TGTGCCAGCAGCCAAGAATTTAGCGGGGGGGCTACGAACACCGGGGAGCTGTTTTTT; CDR3: CASSQEFSGGATNTGELFF
J: TRBJ2-2; size: .; D: .; V: TRBV5-1; length: 15; DNA: TGCGCCAGCAGCCTCGGGACTGTGAACACCGGGGAGCTGTTTTTT; CDR3: CASSLGTVNTGELFF
J: TRBJ1-6; size: few; D: .; V: TRBV6-1; length: 13; DNA: TGTGCCAGCAGTGACAGGGTACGTTCACCCCTCCACTTT; CDR3: CASSDRVRSPLHF